What follows are 9 T cell receptor beta chains derived from one specimen sequenced in a study of T cells after yellow fever vaccination. MiXCR was run by TCRdb on the 5' RACE reads, yielding one entry per CDR3 protein. The data hold under 700,000 distinct CDR3 sequences, with approximately 16% observed a single time. The sample consisted of PBMCs, taken 4 to 6 days after the first yellow fever vaccination. The receptors stem from a man aged 18 to 29 who received the YFV17D yellow fever vaccine.

The chain links TRBV29-1 to TRBJ2-3; no clear D gene. There are 12 residues in the CDR3. Per germline, CDR1 SQVTM and CDR2 ANQGSEA. Trimming removed 4 bases from V and 6 bases from J, with 11 bases in between. The CDR3 spells CSVAVSLDTQYF. In nucleotides, the CDR3 is TGCAGCGTTGCTGTCTCCCTGGATACGCAGTATTTT.

In this sample, this clonotype turned up many times. The genes are TRBV27 and TRBJ2-7; perhaps TRBD2 as D (6 bases). This CDR3 is 15 amino acids long. Deletions cut 6 bases from V and 0 bases from J, with 15 bases between. CDR1 is MNHEY and CDR2 is SMNVEV in the germline V gene (reference sequence). In nucleotides, the CDR3 is TGTGCCAGCAGGGCCAAGGGACTGAGCTCCTACGAGCAGTACGTC. It yields the protein CASRAKGLSSYEQYV.

This clonotype was observed a few times. This rearrangement joins TRBV20-1 to TRBJ2-4; tentatively, D is TRBD2 (6 bases). The V end lost 6 bases, the J end lost 0 bases, and 12 bases lay between the germline ends. The CDR3 extends over 14 amino acids. Germline values: CDR1 DFQATT, CDR2 SNEGSKA (reference sequence). The CDR3 DNA is TGCAGTGCGGAGGGGTTGAGAGCCAAAAACATTCAGTACTTC. Its protein is CSAEGLRAKNIQYF.

This clonotype came up a few times. This chain links TRBV10-3 with TRBJ1-4; D is ambiguous. The CDR3 consists of 15 residues. V lost 6 bases to trimming and J lost 7 bases, with 18 bases between them. Germline assignment: CDR1 ENHRY and CDR2 SYGVKD. CDR3 residues: CAIRDGLGLGEKLFF. The CDR3 nucleotides read TGTGCCATCAGAGACGGACTTGGGCTAGGTGAAAAACTGTTTTTT.

This clonotype was counted only a few times. The CDR3 here is CASSDILVAGGPGELFF. CDR3 in DNA: TGTGCCAGCAGTGACATACTAGTAGCGGGGGGGCCCGGGGAGCTGTTTTTT. V gene TRBV2 combines with J gene TRBJ2-2, with 11 bases that match TRBD2. The V gene end was trimmed by 3 bases and the J gene end by 6 bases; junction bases not matched to a gene: 9. CDR1 SNHLY and CDR2 FYNNEI come from the germline V gene. This CDR3 is built from 17 residues.

This clonotype was picked up a small number of times. The rearrangement joins TRBV6-5 to TRBJ1-2; D remains ambiguous. The V end lost 10 bases, the J end lost 9 bases, and 15 bases lay between the germline ends. The V gene's germline CDR1 is MNHEY and CDR2 SVGAGI. This CDR3 has 11 amino acids. CDR3 nucleotide sequence: TGTGCCAACAAAAGGGAACCCCGCTACACCTTC. This codes for CANKREPRYTF.

V usage is TRBV11-2 and J usage is TRBJ2-7, with D tentatively TRBD2 (5 bases). The CDR3 totals 15 residues. Trimming shortened V by 7 bases and J by 3 bases, and 19 bases separated the two germline ends. Germline CDR1 and CDR2: SGHAT and FQNNGV. CDR3 nucleotide sequence: TGTGCCAGCAAGCCTGGCGGCGGGCTTAACTACGAGCAGTACGTC. Translating it yields CASKPGGGLNYEQYV.

The chain links TRBV6-5 to TRBJ2-2; TRBD1 aligns across 7 bases. The CDR3 has 15 residues. Germline trimming cut 2 bases from V and 4 bases from J; bases unmatched to any gene: 4. Germline V CDR1 and CDR2: MNHEY, SVGAGI. DNA of the CDR3: TGTGCCAGCAGTTACGGCTCAGGGGGCACCGGGGAGCTGTTTTTT. It encodes CASSYGSGGTGELFF.

In this sample, this clonotype turned up a few times. The genes are TRBV25-1 and TRBJ2-3; D remains unclear. CDR1 and CDR2 (germline): MGHDK, SYGVNS. There are 14 residues in the CDR3. V gave up 5 bases and J gave up 1 base, with 10 bases separating them. CDR3 coding DNA: TGTGCCAGCAGTATACGACGCGGCACAGATACGCAGTATTTT. Translated: CASSIRRGTDTQYF.